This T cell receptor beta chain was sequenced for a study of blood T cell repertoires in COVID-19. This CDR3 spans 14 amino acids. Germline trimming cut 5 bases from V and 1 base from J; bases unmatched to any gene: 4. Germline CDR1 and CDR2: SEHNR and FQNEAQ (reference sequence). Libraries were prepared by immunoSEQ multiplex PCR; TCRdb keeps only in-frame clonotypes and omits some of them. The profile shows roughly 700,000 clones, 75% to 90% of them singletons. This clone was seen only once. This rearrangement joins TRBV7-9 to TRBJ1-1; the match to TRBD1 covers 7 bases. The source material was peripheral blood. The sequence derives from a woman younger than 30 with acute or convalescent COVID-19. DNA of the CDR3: TGTGCCAGCAGCCGTAGACAGGGGAACACTGAAGCTTTCTTT. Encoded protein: CASSRRQGNTEAFF. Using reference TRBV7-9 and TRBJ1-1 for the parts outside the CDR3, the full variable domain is DTGVSQNPRHKITKRGQNVTFRCDPISEHNRLYWYRQTLGQGPEFLTYFQNEAQLEKSRLLSDRFSAERPKGSFSTLEIQRTEQGDSAMYLCASSRRQGNTEAFFGQGTRLTVV.